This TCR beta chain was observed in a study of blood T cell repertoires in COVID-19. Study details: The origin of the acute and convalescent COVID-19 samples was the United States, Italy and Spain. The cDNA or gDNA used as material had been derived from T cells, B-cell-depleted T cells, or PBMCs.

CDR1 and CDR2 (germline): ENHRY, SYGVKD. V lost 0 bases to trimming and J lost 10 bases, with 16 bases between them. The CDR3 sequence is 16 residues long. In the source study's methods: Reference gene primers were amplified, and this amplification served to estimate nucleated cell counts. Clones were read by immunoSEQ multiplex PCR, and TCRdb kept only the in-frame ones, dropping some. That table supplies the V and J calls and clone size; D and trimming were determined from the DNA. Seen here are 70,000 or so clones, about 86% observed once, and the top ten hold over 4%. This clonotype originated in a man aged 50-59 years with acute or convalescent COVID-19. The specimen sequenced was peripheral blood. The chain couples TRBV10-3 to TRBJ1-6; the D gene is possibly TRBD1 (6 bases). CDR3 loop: CAISESPDTQGSPLHF. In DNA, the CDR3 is TGTGCCATCAGTGAGTCACCCGACACACAGGGATCACCCCTCCACTTT.